The T cell receptor (beta chain) described here comes from a study of identical twins. This clonotype was observed at least ten times. Its specificity is not known. cDNA molecules carried unique molecular identifiers, and template switching added a universal primer site. TCRdb analysed the 5' RACE reads with MiXCR anew, one entry per CDR3 protein. Of hundreds of thousands of distinct CDR3 sequences in the sample, 5.5% to 6.5% are singletons; the top ten hold roughly 1.8%. Notes on the study in general: There were fewer insertions in abundant cord blood beta clonotypes, but memory repertoires showed no such pattern. There was more out-of-frame TCR alpha sharing in monozygotic twins than models estimated.

Per the germline V gene, CDR1 is GTSNPN and CDR2 is SVGIG (reference sequence). V was cut by 1 base and J by 6 bases, with 16 bases left in between. The CDR3 runs 14 residues. This chain joins TRBV30 and TRBJ2-7, with a tentative D call TRBD2 (5 bases). This receptor was taken from a man aged 18 to 35 in good health. The source material was naive T cells sorted from blood. Here the CDR3 DNA reads TGTGCCTGGAGTGACGGGAAAGGCGTGGGCGAGCAGTACGTC. It translates to CAWSDGKGVGEQYV.